This T cell receptor beta chain emerged from a study of T cells in Graves' hyperthyroidism and ophthalmopathy. Study as a whole: Specimen type is peripheral blood, collected at initial diagnosis prior to any treatment.

RNA transcripts served as the template for amplifying TCR beta CDR3 regions. A first-round RT-PCR of the TCR CDR3 used the HTBI primer set. TCRdb ran MiXCR on the multiplex PCR reads and lists one entry per CDR3 protein. The repertoire includes over 300,000 distinct CDR3 sequences, about 14% of them detected once, and approximately 11% sits in the top ten. CDR3 size: 13 residues. Germline V gene sequence: CDR1 SGHRS, CDR2 YFSETQ. Trimming shortened V by 7 bases and J by 1 base, and 11 bases separated the two germline ends. Study-wide points: The blood repertoire included most of the expanded thyroid clonotypes above 0.001.

The sample holds many counts of this clonotype. No antigen is known for it. The chain uses TRBV5-1 and TRBJ1-1; D not resolved. Material: blood. The TCR originated in a woman aged 55-69 years with Graves' hyperthyroidism. The CDR3 nucleotides are TGCGCCAGCGTTGGCGGCCAGAACACTGAAGCTTTCTTT. It translates to CASVGGQNTEAFF.